Below are 27 T cell receptor beta chains sequenced from a single sample in a study of blood T cell repertoires in COVID-19. Clones were read by immunoSEQ multiplex PCR, and TCRdb kept only the in-frame ones, dropping some. The sample consists of approximately 300,000 clones, about 80% of them appearing once. Sequencing input: peripheral blood. Receptors were obtained from a person between 65 and 79 years old with COVID-19, enrolled during active disease.

V is TRBV19 and J is TRBJ2-2, with 11 bases that match TRBD2. In germline, CDR1 is LNHDA, CDR2 SQIVND (reference sequence). V was pared by 10 bases and J by 1 base, with 11 bases of the junction left unmatched. The CDR3 is made up of 17 amino acids. DNA of the CDR3: TGTGCCACAAACAGGGGGACTAGCGGATTGAACACCGGGGAGCTGTTTTTT. It is translated as CATNRGTSGLNTGELFF. The full variable domain, completed using reference TRBV19 and TRBJ2-2, is DGGITQSPKYLFRKEGQNVTLSCEQNLNHDAMYWYRQDPGQGLRLIYYSQIVNDFQKGDIAEGYSVSREKKESFPLTVTSAQKNPTAFYLCATNRGTSGLNTGELFFGEGSRLTVL.

The chain joins TRBV18 to TRBJ1-1, with TRBD1 matching over 7 bases. The CDR3 is 15 amino acids. V lost 2 bases and J lost 4; bases outside the gene matches: 7. CDR1 is KGHSH, CDR2 LQKENI, per germline. The CDR3 DNA reads TGTGCCAGCTCACCAGAGACAGGGTTGGGCACTGAAGCTTTCTTT. Residues: CASSPETGLGTEAFF.

The chain recombines TRBV28 with TRBJ2-1; weak D call: TRBD1 (6 bases). The CDR3 extends over 15 amino acids. V was shortened by 6 bases and J by 2 bases, with 14 bases between the two germline ends. CDR1 MDHEN and CDR2 SYDVKM come from the germline V gene. The CDR3 region has the DNA TGTGCCAGCAGACCTTTCAGGGGAACCTACAATGAGCAGTTCTTC. Its protein is CASRPFRGTYNEQFF.

The chain recombines TRBV19 with TRBJ2-2; TRBD2 agrees at 10 bases. The CDR3 spans 17 residues. The germline V gene has CDR1 LNHDA and CDR2 SQIVND (reference sequence). Trimming took 7 bases from V and 6 from J; bases not matched to a gene: 14. The CDR3: CASILGGTSATAGELFF. The CDR3 nucleotides are TGTGCCAGTATTTTGGGGGGGACTAGCGCGACCGCCGGGGAGCTGTTTTTT.

The V call is TRBV30, the J call TRBJ1-3, with D unresolved. The CDR3 runs to 14 residues. Germline CDR1 GTSNPN, CDR2 SVGIG (reference sequence). V shed 1 base and J shed 0 bases, with 7 bases lying between them. CDR3 DNA sequence: TGTGCCTGGAGTGCCGGGAACTCTGGAAACACCATATATTTT. It is translated as CAWSAGNSGNTIYF.

Points on this clone: Mismatch with germline at one junction end may stem from a read error. The chain has TRBV2 and TRBJ2-2; 7 positions agree with TRBD2. The CDR3 has 12 amino acids. The V gene's germline CDR1 is SNHLY and CDR2 FYNNEI. The CDR3 here is CASSDSGMGGIF. The CDR3 coding sequence is TGTGCCAGCAGTGATTCAGGGATGGGAGGGATTTTT.

The chain has TRBV6-5 and TRBJ2-5; the D is unclear. Trimming left V 7 bases short and J 0 bases short, with 15 bases between. Germline V CDR1 and CDR2: MNHEY, SVGAGI. The CDR3 spans 15 residues. The CDR3 region has the DNA TGTGCCAGCAAACAAACCCGGGTATACCAAGAGACCCAGTACTTC. Its translation is CASKQTRVYQETQYF.

The rearrangement joins TRBV5-4 to TRBJ1-2; TRBD1 might be the D (6 bases). Trimming removed 0 bases at V and 6 bases at J, with 12 bases between. This CDR3 region has 14 residues. CDR1 is SGHNT, CDR2 YYREEE, per germline (reference sequence). The CDR3: CASSLDQGMDGYTF. DNA of the CDR3: TGTGCCAGCAGCTTGGACCAGGGGATGGATGGCTACACCTTC.

This clone occurred a few times. The chain joins TRBV13 to TRBJ1-4; D not certain. Trimming stripped 4 bases from V and 10 bases from J, with 16 bases between. In germline, CDR1 is PRHDT, CDR2 FYEKMQ (reference sequence). There are 14 residues in the CDR3. CDR3 sequence: CASSSRTGYRKLFF. CDR3 bases: TGTGCCAGCAGCTCCCGGACTGGGTACCGAAAACTGTTTTTT.

V gene TRBV3-1 (or the pseudogene TRBV3-2) combines with J gene TRBJ2-7, with 9 positions matching TRBD1. After removal of 2 bases from V and 2 bases from J, the junction contained 4 bases not matched to a gene. From germline, CDR1 is LGHDT and CDR2 YNNKEL (reference sequence). This CDR3 comprises 15 residues. In nucleotides, the CDR3 is TGTGCCAGCAGCCAAACCGGGACAGGGACCTACGAGCAGTACTTC. It is translated as CASSQTGTGTYEQYF.

This sequence joins TRBV7-7 and TRBJ2-7; the match to TRBD2 covers 9 bases. The CDR3 spans 17 residues. J lost 0 bases, V lost 1 base, and 7 bases had no gene match. CDR1 and CDR2 from the germline V gene are SSHAT and FNYEAQ (reference sequence). CDR3 residues: CASSLGPSGKNSYEQYF. The CDR3 coding sequence is TGTGCCAGCAGCTTAGGCCCTAGCGGGAAAAACTCCTACGAGCAGTACTTC.

This clone was seen at least ten times. This chain connects TRBV16 to TRBJ2-1; D ambiguous. The CDR3 covers 12 residues. V was cut by 3 bases and J by 10 bases, with 10 bases left in between. Germline CDR1 and CDR2: KGHSY and FQNENV. Written as DNA, the CDR3 is TGTGCCAGCAGCCATTATACACGAGAGCAGTTCTTC. Translation gives CASSHYTREQFF.

This chain connects TRBV12-3 or TRBV12-4 to TRBJ2-5, with D possibly TRBD2 on 5 matching bases. Trimming cost V 7 bases and J 5 bases, with 8 bases left between them. This CDR3 is built from 11 residues. The CDR3 protein is CASTRRETQYF. The DNA of the CDR3 is TGTGCCAGCACCCGGAGGGAGACCCAGTACTTC.

The chain is built from TRBV14 and TRBJ1-5; no reliable D call. Deletions cut 1 base from V and 4 bases from J, with 5 bases between. The CDR3 contains 13 residues. Per the germline V gene, CDR1 is SGHDN and CDR2 is FVKESK. The CDR3 protein is CASSQARNQPQHF. CDR3 nucleotides: TGTGCCAGCAGCCAAGCTCGGAATCAGCCCCAGCATTTT.

The chain couples TRBV6-5 to TRBJ2-1; 13 nucleotides line up with TRBD2. V trimming: 7 bases; J trimming: 9 bases; junction bases outside the gene matches: 3. The CDR3 contains 13 residues. The germline V gene encodes CDR1 MNHEY and CDR2 SVGAGI. CDR3 in DNA: TGTGCCAGCACCGGACTAGCGGGAGTTGAGCAGTTCTTC. It is translated as CASTGLAGVEQFF.

This CDR3 is CASSQEWGLSGNTIYF. DNA of the CDR3: TGTGCCAGCAGCCAAGAGTGGGGCCTCTCTGGAAACACCATATATTTT. The chain links TRBV14 to TRBJ1-3; TRBD1 might be the D (5 bases). The CDR3 runs 16 residues. Germline-derived CDR1 and CDR2 are SGHDN and FVKESK. With 0 bases removed from V and 0 bases from J, the gap between germline ends came to 9 bases.

The chain combines TRBV6-2 or TRBV6-3 with TRBJ1-4; TRBD1 matches at 9 bases. V was pared by 6 bases and J by 4 bases, with 6 bases of the junction left unmatched. Per germline, CDR1 MNHEY and CDR2 SVGEGT. This CDR3 comprises 15 residues. CDR3 region: CASSSTGGFNEKLFF. CDR3 nucleotide sequence: TGTGCCAGCAGCTCAACAGGGGGCTTTAATGAAAAACTGTTTTTT.

The gene calls are TRBV7-6 and TRBJ2-2; 7 bases map to TRBD1. Germline V CDR1 and CDR2: SGHVS, FNYEAQ. The CDR3 covers 16 residues. V was clipped by 3 bases and J by 0 bases; unmatched bases: 4. CDR3 in amino acids: CASSFSTGPNTGELFF. The CDR3 DNA is TGTGCCAGCAGCTTTTCGACAGGGCCGAACACCGGGGAGCTGTTTTTT. The full variable domain, rest sourced from reference TRBV7-6 and TRBJ2-2, is GAGVSQSPRYKVTKRGQDVALRCDPISGHVSLYWYRQALGQGPEFLTYFNYEAQQDKSGLPNDRFSAERPEGSISTLTIQRTEQRDSAMYRCASSFSTGPNTGELFFGEGSRLTVL.

This clone showed up just a few times. This chain links TRBV5-5 with TRBJ2-7; 9 bases match TRBD1. This CDR3 has 15 residues. CDR1 and CDR2 from the germline V gene are SGHKS and YYEKEE (reference sequence). V was clipped by 1 base and J by 6 bases; unmatched bases: 8. The CDR3 nucleotides are TGTGCCAGCAGCTTGCTCGGACAGGGGACTGGCGAGCAGTACTTC. This codes for CASSLLGQGTGEQYF.

DNA for the CDR3: TGTGCCAGCTGCCCCCGGCAGGGCAGCTTCCCCTATAATTCACCCCTCCACTTT. Protein sequence: CASCPRQGSFPYNSPLHF. The rearrangement uses TRBV28 and TRBJ1-6; D perhaps matches TRBD1 (5 bases). CDR1 MDHEN and CDR2 SYDVKM come from the germline V gene. The V end was cut by 8 bases, the J end by 2 bases, with 22 bases between. There are 18 residues in the CDR3. Complete variable domain (other parts from reference TRBV28 and TRBJ1-6): DVKVTQSSRYLVKRTGEKVFLECVQDMDHENMFWYRQDPGLGLRLIYFSYDVKMKEKGDIPEGYSVSREKKERFSLILESASTNQTSMYLCASCPRQGSFPYNSPLHFGNGTRLTVT.

The CDR3 reads CASSNRVGSQETQYF. The CDR3 region has the DNA TGTGCCAGCAGCAACCGGGTCGGATCCCAAGAGACCCAGTACTTC. The gene calls are TRBV7-9 and TRBJ2-5; D call uncertain. Germline V gene lookup returns CDR1 SEHNR and CDR2 FQNEAQ (reference sequence). This CDR3 has 15 residues. V gave up 5 bases and J gave up 1 base, with 14 bases separating them.

The chain carries TRBV18 and TRBJ2-5; TRBD2 matches at 15 bases. The trim removed 1 base at V and 9 bases at J, leaving 15 bases unmatched. Germline loops: CDR1 KGHSH, CDR2 LQKENI. This CDR3 has 19 residues. CDR3 bases: TGTGCCAGCTCACCACTCCGCGGACTAGCGGGAGGGGCCGCCGGGGCCCAGTACTTC. This codes for CASSPLRGLAGGAAGAQYF.

The chain combines TRBV27 with TRBJ2-7; 7 bases are shared with TRBD2. Germline CDR1 is MNHEY and CDR2 is SMNVEV (reference sequence). The V gene end was trimmed by 5 bases and the J gene end by 3 bases; junction bases not matched to a gene: 7. CDR3 length equals 14 residues. The CDR3 is CASSPLAVIYEQYF. Written as DNA, the CDR3 is TGTGCCAGCAGTCCTCTAGCGGTGATCTACGAGCAGTACTTC.

The CDR3 loop reads CASSSGRSGRAVEQYF. The CDR3 DNA reads as TGTGCCAGCAGCTCCGGTAGGAGCGGGAGGGCCGTTGAGCAGTACTTC. V usage is TRBV11-2 and J usage is TRBJ2-7; 10 bases map to TRBD2. Unmatched junction bases numbered 13, after V lost 4 bases and J lost 7 bases. This CDR3 contains 16 residues. Germline V CDR1 and CDR2: SGHAT, FQNNGV.

This clone has only one observation. The chain combines TRBV19 with TRBJ2-7; 14 nucleotides match TRBD2. The CDR3 loop spans 17 amino acids. V lost 5 bases to trimming and J lost 4 bases; unmatched junction nucleotides: 10. The germline gives CDR1 LNHDA, CDR2 SQIVND (reference sequence). This CDR3 is CASSSRLAGGPGYEQYF. The CDR3 DNA reads as TGTGCCAGTAGTTCACGACTAGCGGGAGGGCCAGGGTACGAGCAGTACTTC.

V is TRBV24-1 and J is TRBJ2-1, with D maybe TRBD1 (5 bases). The germline V gene encodes CDR1 KGHDR and CDR2 SFDVKD. Trimming took off 6 bases at V and 1 base at J, with 9 bases between the two ends. The CDR3 is 14 residues long. The CDR3, as DNA: TGTGCCACCAGTCCTCCAGGGTCCTACAATGAGCAGTTCTTC. It specifies CATSPPGSYNEQFF.

CDR3 sequence: CAWSVQGGMAEKLFF. CDR3 in DNA: TGTGCCTGGAGTGTACAAGGAGGGATGGCGGAAAAACTGTTTTTT. This chain uses TRBV30 with TRBJ1-4, with D hard to call. CDR3 length equals 15 residues. Per the germline V gene, CDR1 is GTSNPN and CDR2 is SVGIG (reference sequence). The V gene lost 0 bases and the J gene lost 8 bases, with 16 bases spanning the gap.